This T cell receptor beta chain is drawn from a study of T-cell reconstitution after alpha-beta-depleted transplantation in children. Findings and caveats of the study: T-cell numbers and diversity one year post-transplant derived largely from freshly generated T cells.

TCRbeta library preparation incorporated unique molecular identifiers. TCRdb re-called the PCR reads with MiXCR, one entry per CDR3 protein. The repertoire consists of around 190,000 distinct CDR3 sequences, with about 6.6% occurring once and the leading ten covering roughly 6%. V gave up 3 bases and J gave up 2 bases, with 16 bases separating them. CDR3 size: 15 residues. The V gene's germline CDR1 is DFQATT and CDR2 SNEGSKA (reference sequence). This clonotype turned up a few times. No antigen is known for it. Sequencing was performed on PBMCs, taken before TCRalphabeta/CD19-depleted stem cell transplant. The receptor comes from a boy between 2 and 15 years old with acute lymphoblastic leukemia, due to receive a stem cell transplant. The chain combines TRBV20-1 with TRBJ2-5; D possibly uses TRBD1 or TRBD2 (5 bases each). CDR3 amino acids: CSASDRRDRQETQYF. CDR3 DNA: TGCAGTGCTAGTGACCGCCGGGACCGACAAGAGACCCAGTACTTC.